This T cell receptor (beta chain) was captured in a study of human T cells and chemical hapten exposure. On the study more broadly: How much TCR each sample yielded varied, mostly because pooled library volumes differed slightly. Overall study findings and caveats: With DPC sensitization, TCRs exceeding 1 in 1000 frequency showed no change.

Unfractionated whole blood yielded the extracted total RNA. The CDR3 covers 13 residues. Germline lookup yields CDR1 SNHLY and CDR2 FYNNEI. After removal of 7 bases from V and 7 bases from J, the junction contained 9 bases not matched to a gene. What the library attached to individual cDNA molecules were unique molecular identifiers. Original data processing: 96,000 or so TCRs per sample was the median, with a range of about 20,000 to 690,600. From the reads, TCRdb called clonotypes with MiXCR, one entry per CDR3 protein. These V and J calls rely on TCRdb rather than the paper's analysis. The top ten hold over 1.1% of the sample, which has about 120,000 distinct CDR3 sequences, around 9% seen once. This clonotype has ten or more counts. Antigen specificity is unknown.

V and J are TRBV2 and TRBJ1-2; 7 nucleotides match TRBD1. The source material was whole blood. The TCR originated in a human donor in good health. Some clones in this sample may be carry-over from other donors' samples. CDR3 DNA sequence: TGTGCCAGCATCCGGGACAGTCTCTCTGGCTACACCTTC. Translation: CASIRDSLSGYTF.